Following are 15 T cell receptor beta chains from one sample sequenced in a study of Ad26.COV2.S vaccination and SARS-CoV-2 variants. Documented treatment: around 19 received Ad26.COV2.S at low or high dose, single or two shots; about 5 received placebo; per-sample allocation not given. Day 63 after the first injection of vaccine or placebo was the sampling time. The data were produced by immunoSEQ multiplex PCR, yet TCRdb's version contains in-frame clones alone and is incomplete. The table shows roughly 350,000 clones, with around 89% occurring only once. The sequenced sample was peripheral blood, obtained in a trial of Ad26.COV2.S vaccine versus placebo. Source of these receptors: a person between 18 and 59 years old who received the Ad26.COV2.S COVID-19 vaccine or a placebo.

The V and J genes are TRBV30 and TRBJ1-6; 8 nucleotides match TRBD1. This CDR3 contains 17 residues. V lost 2 bases to trimming and J lost 0 bases; unmatched junction nucleotides: 6. Germline values: CDR1 GTSNPN, CDR2 SVGIG (reference sequence). CDR3 sequence (DNA): TGTGCCTGGAGTAACCGGGACAGGAGCTCCTATAATTCACCCCTCCACTTT. Its protein product is CAWSNRDRSSYNSPLHF.

The rearrangement links TRBV7-6 to TRBJ2-1, with 8 bases that match TRBD2. The germline V gene has CDR1 SGHVS and CDR2 FNYEAQ. The CDR3 has 16 amino acids. V lost 5 bases and J lost 5; bases outside the gene matches: 11. CDR3 in amino acids: CASSLTGGGPHNEQFF. CDR3 nucleotides: TGTGCCAGCAGCCTCACTGGCGGGGGGCCTCACAATGAGCAGTTCTTC.

The chain couples TRBV2 to TRBJ1-1; no reliable D call. The CDR3 runs to 13 residues. The V end was cut by 0 bases, the J end by 8 bases, with 10 bases between. In germline, CDR1 is SNHLY, CDR2 FYNNEI. The CDR3 sequence is CASSEASTREAFF. CDR3 DNA sequence: TGTGCCAGCAGTGAAGCCTCGACACGGGAAGCTTTCTTT.

The chain carries TRBV2 and TRBJ1-4, with 8 positions matching TRBD1. CDR1 and CDR2 (germline): SNHLY, FYNNEI. V was clipped by 5 bases and J by 7 bases; unmatched bases: 9. This CDR3 spans 15 amino acids. The DNA for the CDR3 is TGTGCCAGCAGTTCCGACAGGGGCGGGTTTGAAAAACTGTTTTTT. This gives the protein CASSSDRGGFEKLFF.

CDR3 loop: CAISKQGGNEKLFF. CDR3 nucleotides: TGTGCCATCAGTAAACAGGGGGGGAATGAAAAACTGTTTTTT. The J gene is TRBJ1-4, the V gene TRBV10-3, with 8 bases aligning to TRBD1. This CDR3 has 14 amino acids. V trimming: 5 bases; J trimming: 5 bases; junction bases outside the gene matches: 4. Germline V lookup: CDR1 ENHRY, CDR2 SYGVKD.

J is TRBJ1-2 and V is TRBV13; D gene ambiguous. V shed 0 bases and J shed 2 bases, with 25 bases lying between them. The germline gives CDR1 PRHDT, CDR2 FYEKMQ (reference sequence). The CDR3 consists of 20 residues. CDR3 loop: CASSLGLAIRAETFNYGYTF. The DNA of the CDR3 is TGTGCCAGCAGCTTAGGCTTAGCTATTCGGGCGGAAACATTCAACTATGGCTACACCTTC.

The chain recombines TRBV6-2 or TRBV6-3 with TRBJ2-2; D is unresolved. Trimming left V 2 bases short and J 1 base short, with 8 bases between. Germline V gives CDR1 MNHEY, CDR2 SVGEGT. The CDR3 covers 15 residues. CDR3 in DNA: TGTGCCAGCAGTTACCACCAGGAGAACACCGGGGAGCTGTTTTTT. Translating it yields CASSYHQENTGELFF.

This clone has more than one count but fewer than ten. This chain's CDR3 is CASSLALTGYNSPLHF. The CDR3 DNA is TGTGCCAGCAGCTTGGCCTTGACAGGGTATAATTCACCCCTCCACTTT. This chain connects TRBV5-6 to TRBJ1-6; TRBD1 agrees at 7 bases. The CDR3 extends over 16 amino acids. Germline V gene sequence: CDR1 SGHDT, CDR2 YYEEEE. V shed 0 bases, J shed 4 bases, and the junction held 4 bases outside the gene matches.

The V and J genes are TRBV29-1 and TRBJ2-7, with 8 bases lining up with TRBD1. The CDR3 is made up of 14 amino acids. The germline V gene has CDR1 SQVTM and CDR2 ANQGSEA. Trimming removed 5 bases from V and 2 bases from J; junction bases left unmatched: 8. CDR3 nucleotides: TGCAGCGTTACCCCCGGGACAGGCGCCTACGAGCAGTACTTC. As protein: CSVTPGTGAYEQYF.

V gene TRBV27 combines with J gene TRBJ2-7; 9 positions agree with TRBD2. Germline V gene sequence: CDR1 MNHEY, CDR2 SMNVEV (reference sequence). The CDR3 contains 15 residues. V was pared by 4 bases and J by 3 bases, with 7 bases of the junction left unmatched. CDR3 protein: CASSSLGSGGYEQYF. As DNA, the CDR3 is TGTGCCAGCAGTTCCCTGGGTAGCGGGGGCTACGAGCAGTACTTC.

J is TRBJ2-7 and V is TRBV2; D possibly matches TRBD1 or TRBD2 (5 bases each). V gave up 1 base and J gave up 3 bases, with 10 bases separating them. Germline CDR1 SNHLY, CDR2 FYNNEI. The CDR3 has 14 residues. CDR3 in DNA: TGTGCCAGCAGTGAAGGGGGGAAAGGCTACGAGCAGTACTTC. It encodes CASSEGGKGYEQYF.

The chain recombines TRBV4-1 with TRBJ2-7; 7 bases align to TRBD2. Germline CDR1 is MGHRA and CDR2 is YSYEKL. The CDR3 length is 15 residues. Unmatched junction bases numbered 10, after V lost 1 base and J lost 7 bases. The CDR3 DNA sequence: TGCGCCAGCAGCCAAGGTTTGCGCGGGGGTGGTGAGCAGTACTTC. It encodes CASSQGLRGGGEQYF.

The genes are TRBV11-3 and TRBJ2-3, with 10 bases fitting TRBD2. CDR1 and CDR2 (germline): SGHNT, YENEEA. This CDR3 spans 15 amino acids. The ends lost 8 bases at V and 5 bases at J; junction bases unmatched: 10. The CDR3 DNA reads as TGTGCCAGCTCGAGCGGGAGGGCCCTTGGAGATACGCAGTATTTT. Translated, it gives CASSSGRALGDTQYF.

The chain joins TRBV2 to TRBJ2-3; TRBD2 might be the D (6 bases). Germline CDR1 is SNHLY and CDR2 is FYNNEI. This CDR3 has 15 amino acids. Trimming took 6 bases from V and 4 from J, leaving 17 bases between them. The CDR3 reads CASRERGLAADTQYF. The DNA for the CDR3 is TGTGCCAGCAGGGAGAGGGGATTAGCGGCAGATACGCAGTATTTT.

This clone came up once. The V call is TRBV6-5, the J call TRBJ1-6; D gene uncertain. V lost 6 bases and J lost 9, with 15 bases in between. The germline CDR1 and CDR2 sequences are MNHEY and SVGAGI. This CDR3 has 14 residues. CDR3 in DNA: TGTGCCAGCAGCCCCGCCGGGTGGGTTTCACCCCTCCACTTT. It is translated as CASSPAGWVSPLHF.